This TCR beta chain was captured in a study of shared clonotypes between healthy human individuals. Study conclusions and caveats: Naive CD4 clonotypes overlapped across several donors at roughly 5.1%.

Naive CD8 cells were CD45RO-negative, positively selected for CCR7, excluding terminally differentiated effector memory CD45RA+ cells. This table comes from immunoSEQ multiplex PCR, and its TCRdb copy is limited to in-frame clones, with some not included. This table has about 2.2 million clones, over 85% appearing once. A note on this clone: Its antigen remains unknown.

Germline CDR1 reads MGHRA; CDR2 reads YSYEKL. The CDR3 has 15 amino acids. V dropped 3 bases and J dropped 3 bases, with 12 bases sitting between them. Sequenced material: naive CD8+ T cells from PBMCs. This sequence was found in a young man in good health. Some clones in this sample may be carry-over from other donors' samples. The J gene is TRBJ2-1, the V gene TRBV4-1; D is unresolved. CDR3 residues: CASSQTYNFYNEQFF. As DNA, the CDR3 is TGCGCCAGCAGCCAGACCTATAACTTCTACAATGAGCAGTTCTTC.